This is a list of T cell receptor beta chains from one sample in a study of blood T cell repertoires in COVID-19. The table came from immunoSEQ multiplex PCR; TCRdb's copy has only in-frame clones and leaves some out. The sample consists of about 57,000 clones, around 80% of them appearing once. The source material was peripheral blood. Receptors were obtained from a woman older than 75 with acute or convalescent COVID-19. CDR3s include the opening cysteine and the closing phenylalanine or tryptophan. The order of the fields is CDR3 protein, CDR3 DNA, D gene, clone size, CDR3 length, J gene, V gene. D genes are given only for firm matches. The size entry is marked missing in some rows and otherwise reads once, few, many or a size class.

CDR3aa: CASSPGTDTQYF
CDR3nt: TGTGCCAGCTCACCCGGCACAGATACGCAGTATTTT
d_gene: .
abundance: .
len: 12
j_gene: TRBJ2-3
v_gene: TRBV18

CDR3aa: CASSLDSTYEQYF
CDR3nt: TGTGCCAGCAGCCTAGACAGTACCTACGAGCAGTACTTC
d_gene: .
abundance: .
len: 13
j_gene: TRBJ2-7
v_gene: TRBV7-7

CDR3aa: CASSLRTSGGAGELFF
CDR3nt: TGTGCCAGCAGCTTGAGGACTAGCGGGGGGGCCGGGGAGCTGTTTTTT
d_gene: TRBD2
abundance: .
len: 16
j_gene: TRBJ2-2
v_gene: TRBV7-6

CDR3aa: CASSLSRTSGAYEQYF
CDR3nt: TGTGCCAGCAGCCTATCCCGGACTAGCGGAGCCTACGAGCAGTACTTC
d_gene: TRBD2
abundance: few
len: 16
j_gene: TRBJ2-7
v_gene: TRBV7-3

CDR3aa: CASSQGGTGSNTEAFF
CDR3nt: TGCGCCAGCAGCCAAGGTGGGACAGGCTCGAACACTGAAGCTTTCTTT
d_gene: TRBD1
abundance: .
len: 16
j_gene: TRBJ1-1
v_gene: TRBV4-1

CDR3aa: CVRSLTRGPGGATNYGYTF
CDR3nt: TGTGTCAGAAGCTTAACCAGGGGGCCGGGTGGAGCAACAAACTATGGCTACACCTTC
d_gene: .
abundance: .
len: 19
j_gene: TRBJ1-2
v_gene: TRBV7-5

CDR3aa: CASSSRTDAQTQYF
CDR3nt: TGTGCCAGTAGTTCCAGGACAGACGCCCAGACCCAGTACTTC
d_gene: .
abundance: few
len: 14
j_gene: TRBJ2-5
v_gene: TRBV19

CDR3aa: CASSRTGGENTEAFF
CDR3nt: TGTGCCAGCAGCCGGACAGGGGGCGAGAACACTGAAGCTTTCTTT
d_gene: TRBD1
abundance: few
len: 15
j_gene: TRBJ1-1
v_gene: TRBV5-6

CDR3aa: CASSALGQGAYEQYF
CDR3nt: TGTGCCAGCAGTGCGCTAGGACAGGGGGCCTACGAGCAGTACTTC
d_gene: TRBD1
abundance: .
len: 15
j_gene: TRBJ2-7
v_gene: TRBV28

CDR3aa: CASSQAASVPGSYEQYF
CDR3nt: TGTGCCAGCAGCCAAGCGGCTAGCGTCCCCGGGTCCTACGAGCAGTACTTC
d_gene: .
abundance: .
len: 17
j_gene: TRBJ2-7
v_gene: TRBV14

CDR3aa: CATSRDPGQVEKLFF
CDR3nt: TGTGCCACCAGCAGAGATCCCGGACAGGTAGAAAAACTGTTTTTT
d_gene: TRBD1
abundance: .
len: 15
j_gene: TRBJ1-4
v_gene: TRBV15

CDR3aa: CASSLQGFGNTIYF
CDR3nt: TGTGCCAGCAGCCTACAGGGATTTGGAAACACCATATATTTT
d_gene: .
abundance: once
len: 14
j_gene: TRBJ1-3
v_gene: TRBV27

CDR3aa: CATGTLNEKLFF
CDR3nt: TGTGCCACAGGGACTCTTAATGAAAAACTGTTTTTT
d_gene: .
abundance: .
len: 12
j_gene: TRBJ1-4
v_gene: TRBV7-9

CDR3aa: CASNQQGPTYEQYF
CDR3nt: TGTGCCAGCAATCAACAGGGGCCGACCTACGAGCAGTACTTC
d_gene: TRBD1
abundance: .
len: 14
j_gene: TRBJ2-7
v_gene: TRBV2

CDR3aa: CASSSGIHEQYF
CDR3nt: TGTGCCAGCAGTTCGGGGATCCACGAGCAGTACTTC
d_gene: .
abundance: .
len: 12
j_gene: TRBJ2-7
v_gene: TRBV28

CDR3aa: CASKPQGGDGYGYTF
CDR3nt: TGTGCCAGCAAACCCCAGGGGGGCGATGGCTATGGCTACACCTTC
d_gene: TRBD1
abundance: .
len: 15
j_gene: TRBJ1-2
v_gene: TRBV28

CDR3aa: CASTPRTGWTEAFF
CDR3nt: TGTGCCAGCACCCCAAGGACAGGGTGGACTGAAGCTTTCTTT
d_gene: TRBD1
abundance: .
len: 14
j_gene: TRBJ1-1
v_gene: TRBV6-5

CDR3aa: CASKRNAEQFF
CDR3nt: TGTGCCAGCAAGAGGAATGCTGAGCAGTTCTTC
d_gene: .
abundance: .
len: 11
j_gene: TRBJ2-1
v_gene: TRBV12-3/TRBV12-4

CDR3aa: CASSLSAGSSYNEQFF
CDR3nt: TGCGCCAGCAGCTTGTCGGCGGGGAGCTCCTACAATGAGCAGTTCTTC
d_gene: .
abundance: .
len: 16
j_gene: TRBJ2-1
v_gene: TRBV5-1

CDR3aa: CASSFQFEQFF
CDR3nt: TGTGCCAGCAGCTTTCAGTTTGAGCAGTTCTTC
d_gene: .
abundance: .
len: 11
j_gene: TRBJ2-1
v_gene: TRBV7-2

CDR3aa: CASSYTVYQPQHF
CDR3nt: TGTGCCAGCAGTTACACAGTTTATCAGCCCCAGCATTTT
d_gene: .
abundance: .
len: 13
j_gene: TRBJ1-5
v_gene: TRBV6-5

CDR3aa: CASSRTGANEKLFF
CDR3nt: TGTGCCAGCAGCAGGACAGGGGCTAATGAAAAACTGTTTTTT
d_gene: TRBD1
abundance: .
len: 14
j_gene: TRBJ1-4
v_gene: TRBV5-5

CDR3aa: CASSMGLAGFTYNEQFF
CDR3nt: TGCGCCAGCAGCATGGGACTAGCGGGATTTACCTACAATGAGCAGTTCTTC
d_gene: TRBD2
abundance: .
len: 17
j_gene: TRBJ2-1
v_gene: TRBV5-1

CDR3aa: CASSLLQVAFF
CDR3nt: TGTGCCAGCAGCTTACTACAGGTGGCTTTCTTT
d_gene: .
abundance: once
len: 11
j_gene: TRBJ1-1
v_gene: TRBV7-6

CDR3aa: CASSLEPGLPFSRDTQYF
CDR3nt: TGCGCCAGCAGCTTGGAACCGGGACTACCCTTTTCCCGAGATACGCAGTATTTT
d_gene: TRBD2
abundance: .
len: 18
j_gene: TRBJ2-3
v_gene: TRBV5-1

CDR3aa: CASSLDDRGSPLHF
CDR3nt: TGTGCCAGCAGCTTGGACGATCGGGGTTCACCCCTCCACTTT
d_gene: .
abundance: few
len: 14
j_gene: TRBJ1-6
v_gene: TRBV5-4

CDR3aa: CASSLPGQEETQYF
CDR3nt: TGTGCCAGCAGTTTACCGGGACAGGAAGAGACCCAGTACTTC
d_gene: TRBD1
abundance: .
len: 14
j_gene: TRBJ2-5
v_gene: TRBV6-6

CDR3aa: CASSFLRDRSYNEQFF
CDR3nt: TGTGCCAGCAGCTTTCTCAGGGACAGGAGCTACAATGAGCAGTTCTTC
d_gene: TRBD1
abundance: .
len: 16
j_gene: TRBJ2-1
v_gene: TRBV5-6

CDR3aa: CASSQAGTSGIEQFF
CDR3nt: TGTGCCAGCAGCCAAGCCGGGACTAGCGGGATTGAGCAGTTCTTC
d_gene: TRBD2
abundance: .
len: 15
j_gene: TRBJ2-1
v_gene: TRBV4-2

CDR3aa: CASSRGTNEKLFF
CDR3nt: TGTGCCAGCAGCCGGGGAACTAATGAAAAACTGTTTTTT
d_gene: .
abundance: .
len: 13
j_gene: TRBJ1-4
v_gene: TRBV11-2

CDR3aa: CASSRIGSEQYF
CDR3nt: TGTGCCAGCAGCCGGATCGGGTCCGAGCAGTACTTC
d_gene: .
abundance: .
len: 12
j_gene: TRBJ2-7
v_gene: TRBV3-1/TRBV3-2

CDR3aa: CASSPLGQGARYGYTF
CDR3nt: TGCGCCAGCAGCCCCCTGGGACAGGGGGCCCGATATGGCTACACCTTC
d_gene: TRBD1
abundance: .
len: 16
j_gene: TRBJ1-2
v_gene: TRBV4-1

CDR3aa: CASSQASRGGPETQYF
CDR3nt: TGTGCCAGCAGCCAAGCCTCGCGGGGGGGCCCGGAGACCCAGTACTTC
d_gene: TRBD2
abundance: .
len: 16
j_gene: TRBJ2-5
v_gene: TRBV3-1/TRBV3-2

CDR3aa: CASSLSRSGETQYF
CDR3nt: TGCGCCAGCAGCTTATCCCGGAGCGGGGAGACCCAGTACTTC
d_gene: .
abundance: .
len: 14
j_gene: TRBJ2-5
v_gene: TRBV5-1

CDR3aa: CASRQTGGRETQYF
CDR3nt: TGTGCCAGCAGACAAACAGGGGGCAGAGAGACCCAGTACTTC
d_gene: TRBD1
abundance: .
len: 14
j_gene: TRBJ2-5
v_gene: TRBV6-5

CDR3aa: CASSDGQGVGQETQYF
CDR3nt: TGTGCCAGTAGTGACGGACAGGGTGTGGGCCAAGAGACCCAGTACTTC
d_gene: TRBD1
abundance: .
len: 16
j_gene: TRBJ2-5
v_gene: TRBV19

CDR3aa: CASSLGQPTGELFF
CDR3nt: TGTGCCAGCAGCTTAGGACAGCCGACGGGGGAGCTGTTTTTT
d_gene: .
abundance: once
len: 14
j_gene: TRBJ2-2
v_gene: TRBV11-2

CDR3aa: CASSITGVGSPLHF
CDR3nt: TGTGCCAGTAGTATAACAGGGGTTGGTTCACCCCTCCACTTT
d_gene: TRBD1
abundance: .
len: 14
j_gene: TRBJ1-6
v_gene: TRBV19